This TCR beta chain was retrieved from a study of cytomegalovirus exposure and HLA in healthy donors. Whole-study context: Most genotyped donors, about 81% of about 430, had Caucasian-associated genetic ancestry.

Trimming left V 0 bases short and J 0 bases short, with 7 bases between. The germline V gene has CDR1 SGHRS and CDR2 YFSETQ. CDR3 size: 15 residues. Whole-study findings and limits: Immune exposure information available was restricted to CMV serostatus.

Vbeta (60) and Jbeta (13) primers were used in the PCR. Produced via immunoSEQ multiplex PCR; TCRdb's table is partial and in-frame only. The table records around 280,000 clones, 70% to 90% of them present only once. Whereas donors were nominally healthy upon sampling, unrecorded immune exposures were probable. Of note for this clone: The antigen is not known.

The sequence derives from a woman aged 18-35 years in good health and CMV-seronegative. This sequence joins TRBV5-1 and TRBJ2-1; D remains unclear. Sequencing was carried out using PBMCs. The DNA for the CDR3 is TGCGCCAGCAGCTTGGACTTTAACTCCTACAATGAGCAGTTCTTC. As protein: CASSLDFNSYNEQFF.